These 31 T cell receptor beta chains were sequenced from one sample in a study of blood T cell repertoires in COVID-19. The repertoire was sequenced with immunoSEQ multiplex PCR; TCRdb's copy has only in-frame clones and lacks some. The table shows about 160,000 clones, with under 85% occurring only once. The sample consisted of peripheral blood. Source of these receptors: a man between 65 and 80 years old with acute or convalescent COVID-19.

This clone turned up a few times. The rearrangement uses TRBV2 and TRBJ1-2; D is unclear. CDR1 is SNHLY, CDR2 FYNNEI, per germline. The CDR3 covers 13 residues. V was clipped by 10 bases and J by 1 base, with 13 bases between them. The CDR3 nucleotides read TGTGCCACCCAAGGTGGAGATAACTATGGCTACACCTTC. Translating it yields CATQGGDNYGYTF. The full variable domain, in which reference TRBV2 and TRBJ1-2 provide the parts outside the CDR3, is EPEVTQTPSHQVTQMGQEVILRCVPISNHLYFYWYRQILGQKVEFLVSFYNNEISEKSEIFDDQFSVERPDGSNFTLKIRSTKLEDSAMYFCATQGGDNYGYTFGSGTRLTVV.

The CDR3 loop reads CASNPGAGNTIYF. The CDR3 bases are TGTGCCAGCAACCCCGGGGCTGGAAACACCATATATTTT. This chain connects TRBV12-3 or TRBV12-4 to TRBJ1-3; unclear D gene. Trimming removed 7 bases at V and 2 bases at J, with 9 bases between. The CDR3 is made up of 13 amino acids.

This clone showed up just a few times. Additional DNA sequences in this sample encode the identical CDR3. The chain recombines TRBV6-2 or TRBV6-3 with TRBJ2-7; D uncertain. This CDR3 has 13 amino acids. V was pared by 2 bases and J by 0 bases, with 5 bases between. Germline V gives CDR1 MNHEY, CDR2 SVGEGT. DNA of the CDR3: TGTGCCAGCAGTTACGACTCCTCCTACGAGCAGTACTTC. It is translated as CASSYDSSYEQYF.

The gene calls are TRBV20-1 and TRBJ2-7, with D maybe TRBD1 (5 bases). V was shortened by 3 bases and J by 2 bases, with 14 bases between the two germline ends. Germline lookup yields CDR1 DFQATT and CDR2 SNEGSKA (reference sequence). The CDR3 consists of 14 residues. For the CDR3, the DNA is TGCAGTGCTAGTATAGCACAAGGGGCCTACGAGCAGTACTTC. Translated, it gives CSASIAQGAYEQYF.

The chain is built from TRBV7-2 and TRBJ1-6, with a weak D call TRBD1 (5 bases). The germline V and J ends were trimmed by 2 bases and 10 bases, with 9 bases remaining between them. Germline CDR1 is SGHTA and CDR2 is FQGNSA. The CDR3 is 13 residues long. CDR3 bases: TGTGCCAGCAGCTTATGGGAGGGGTCACCCCTCCACTTT. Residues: CASSLWEGSPLHF.

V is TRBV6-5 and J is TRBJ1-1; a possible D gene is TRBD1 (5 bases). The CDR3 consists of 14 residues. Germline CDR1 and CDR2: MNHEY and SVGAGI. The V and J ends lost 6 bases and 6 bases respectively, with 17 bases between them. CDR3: CASRLAAGMAEAFF. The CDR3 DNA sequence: TGTGCCAGCAGACTAGCGGCAGGGATGGCTGAAGCTTTCTTT.

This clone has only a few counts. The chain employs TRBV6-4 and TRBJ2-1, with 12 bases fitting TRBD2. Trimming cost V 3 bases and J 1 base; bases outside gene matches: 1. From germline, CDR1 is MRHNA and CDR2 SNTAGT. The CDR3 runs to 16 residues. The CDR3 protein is CASSETSGRSYNEQFF. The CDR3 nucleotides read TGTGCCAGCAGTGAAACTAGCGGGAGGTCCTACAATGAGCAGTTCTTC.

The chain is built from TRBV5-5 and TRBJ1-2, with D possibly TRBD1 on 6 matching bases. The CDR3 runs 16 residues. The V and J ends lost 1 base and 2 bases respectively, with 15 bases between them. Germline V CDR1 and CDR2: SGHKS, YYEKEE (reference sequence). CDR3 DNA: TGTGCCAGCAGCTTGTTCTTTCAGGGGTCGAACTATGGCTACACCTTC. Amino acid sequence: CASSLFFQGSNYGYTF.

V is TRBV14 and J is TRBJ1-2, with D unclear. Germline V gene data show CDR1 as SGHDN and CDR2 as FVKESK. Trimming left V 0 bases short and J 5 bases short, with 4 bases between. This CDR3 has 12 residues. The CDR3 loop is CASSQDIYGYTF. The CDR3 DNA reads TGTGCCAGCAGCCAAGATATATATGGCTACACCTTC.

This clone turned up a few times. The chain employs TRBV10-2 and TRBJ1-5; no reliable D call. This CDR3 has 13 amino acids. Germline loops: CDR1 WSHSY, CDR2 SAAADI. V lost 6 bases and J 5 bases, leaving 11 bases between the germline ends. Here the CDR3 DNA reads TGCGCCAGCAGCGAGCCGACTCATCAGCCCCAGCATTTT. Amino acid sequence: CASSEPTHQPQHF.

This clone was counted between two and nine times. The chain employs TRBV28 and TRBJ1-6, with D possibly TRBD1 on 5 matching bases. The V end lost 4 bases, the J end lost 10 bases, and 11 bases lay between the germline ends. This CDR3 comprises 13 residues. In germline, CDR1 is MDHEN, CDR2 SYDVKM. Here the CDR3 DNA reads TGTGCCAGCAGTTATCAGGGTAACTCACCCCTCCACTTT. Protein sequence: CASSYQGNSPLHF.

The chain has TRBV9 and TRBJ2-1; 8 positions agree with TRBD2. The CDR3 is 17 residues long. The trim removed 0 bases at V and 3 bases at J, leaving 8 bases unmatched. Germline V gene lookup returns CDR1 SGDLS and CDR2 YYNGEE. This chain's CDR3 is CASSVARRGGLYNEQFF. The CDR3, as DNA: TGTGCCAGCAGCGTAGCTCGACGGGGGGGCCTCTACAATGAGCAGTTCTTC.

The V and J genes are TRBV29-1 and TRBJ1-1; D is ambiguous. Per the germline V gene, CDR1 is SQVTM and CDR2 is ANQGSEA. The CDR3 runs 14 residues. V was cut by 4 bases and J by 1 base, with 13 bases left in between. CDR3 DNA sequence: TGCAGCGTTGGGAGGCACGACCAGAACACTGAAGCTTTCTTT. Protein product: CSVGRHDQNTEAFF.

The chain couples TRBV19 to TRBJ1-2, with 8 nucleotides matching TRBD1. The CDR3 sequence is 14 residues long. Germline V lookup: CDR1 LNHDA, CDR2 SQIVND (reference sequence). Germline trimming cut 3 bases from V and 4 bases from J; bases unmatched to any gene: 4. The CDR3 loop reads CASSIPDRGYGYTF. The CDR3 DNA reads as TGTGCCAGTAGTATTCCCGACAGGGGCTATGGCTACACCTTC.

CDR3 protein: CASSLFGGGHHNEQFF. The CDR3 nucleotides read TGTGCCAGCAGTTTATTCGGGGGGGGCCACCACAATGAGCAGTTCTTC. This rearrangement joins TRBV27 to TRBJ2-1; 8 nucleotides line up with TRBD2. This CDR3 contains 16 residues. From germline, CDR1 is MNHEY and CDR2 SMNVEV (reference sequence). V lost 1 base and J lost 5; bases outside the gene matches: 7.

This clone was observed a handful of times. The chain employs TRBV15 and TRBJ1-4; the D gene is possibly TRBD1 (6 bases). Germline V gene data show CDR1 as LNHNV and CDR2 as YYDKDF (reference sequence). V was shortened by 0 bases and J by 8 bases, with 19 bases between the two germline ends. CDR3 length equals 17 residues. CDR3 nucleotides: TGTGCCACCAGCAGAGACATGGGGGCGGACATCGCCGAAAAACTGTTTTTT. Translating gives CATSRDMGADIAEKLFF.

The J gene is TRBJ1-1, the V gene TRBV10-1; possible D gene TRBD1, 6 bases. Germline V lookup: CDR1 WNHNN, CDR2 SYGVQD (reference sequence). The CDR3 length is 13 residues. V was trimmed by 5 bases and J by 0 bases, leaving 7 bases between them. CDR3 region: CASSTGLNTEAFF. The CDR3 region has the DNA TGCGCCAGCAGTACAGGGCTGAACACTGAAGCTTTCTTT.

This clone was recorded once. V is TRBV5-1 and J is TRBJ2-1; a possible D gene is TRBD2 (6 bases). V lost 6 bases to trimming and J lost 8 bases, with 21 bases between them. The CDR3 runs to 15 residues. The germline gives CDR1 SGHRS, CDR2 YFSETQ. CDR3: CASIIAELGIDEQFF. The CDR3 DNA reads TGCGCCAGCATTATAGCGGAGCTTGGTATAGATGAGCAGTTCTTC.

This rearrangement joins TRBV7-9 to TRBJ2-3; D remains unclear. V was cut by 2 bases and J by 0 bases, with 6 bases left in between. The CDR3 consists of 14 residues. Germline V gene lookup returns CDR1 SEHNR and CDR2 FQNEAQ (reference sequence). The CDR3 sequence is CASSLSDSTDTQYF. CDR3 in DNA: TGTGCCAGCAGCTTAAGCGACAGCACAGATACGCAGTATTTT.

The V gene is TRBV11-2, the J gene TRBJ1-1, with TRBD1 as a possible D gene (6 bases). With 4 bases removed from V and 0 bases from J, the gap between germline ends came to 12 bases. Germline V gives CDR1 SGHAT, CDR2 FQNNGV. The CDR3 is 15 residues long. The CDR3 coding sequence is TGTGCCAGCAGCTCACTCAGGGGCTTGAACACTGAAGCTTTCTTT. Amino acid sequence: CASSSLRGLNTEAFF.

CDR3 coding DNA: TGTGCCAGCAGCCTTATACGTACTACCGGGGAGCTGTTTTTT. It translates to CASSLIRTTGELFF. The chain links TRBV14 to TRBJ2-2; unclear D gene. The CDR3 contains 14 residues. The germline gives CDR1 SGHDN, CDR2 FVKESK. The V end lost 4 bases, the J end lost 5 bases, and 11 bases lay between the germline ends.

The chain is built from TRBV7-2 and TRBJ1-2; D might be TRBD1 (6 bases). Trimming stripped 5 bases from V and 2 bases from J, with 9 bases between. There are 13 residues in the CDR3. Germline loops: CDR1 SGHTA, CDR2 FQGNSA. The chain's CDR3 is CASSVDRNYGYTF. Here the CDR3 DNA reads TGTGCCAGCAGCGTGGACAGAAACTATGGCTACACCTTC.

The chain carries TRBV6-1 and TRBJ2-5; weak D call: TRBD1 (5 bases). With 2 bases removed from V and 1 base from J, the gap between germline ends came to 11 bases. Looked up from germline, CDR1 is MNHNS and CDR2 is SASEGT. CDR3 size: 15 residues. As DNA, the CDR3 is TGTGCCAGCAGTGAATCCTCGGACATCCAAGAGACCCAGTACTTC. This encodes CASSESSDIQETQYF.

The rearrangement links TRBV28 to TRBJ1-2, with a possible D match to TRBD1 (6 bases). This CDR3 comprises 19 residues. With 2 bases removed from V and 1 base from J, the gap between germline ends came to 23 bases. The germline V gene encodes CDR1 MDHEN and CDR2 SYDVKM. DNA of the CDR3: TGTGCCAGCAGTTTACGGGGGGGCCAGGGGCGGGTAAATAACTATGGCTACACCTTC. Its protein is CASSLRGGQGRVNNYGYTF.

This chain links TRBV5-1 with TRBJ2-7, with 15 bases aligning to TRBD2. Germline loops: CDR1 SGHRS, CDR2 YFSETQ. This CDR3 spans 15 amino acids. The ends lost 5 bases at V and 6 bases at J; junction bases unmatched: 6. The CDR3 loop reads CASRTGLAGGREQYF. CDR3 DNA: TGCGCCAGCAGGACCGGACTAGCGGGGGGGCGCGAGCAGTACTTC.

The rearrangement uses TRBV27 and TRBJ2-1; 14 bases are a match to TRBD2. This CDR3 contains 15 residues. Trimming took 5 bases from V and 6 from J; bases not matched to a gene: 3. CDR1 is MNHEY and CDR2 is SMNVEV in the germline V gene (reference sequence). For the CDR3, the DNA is TGTGCCAGCAGTCCCGGGACTAGCGGGAGCAATGAGCAGTTCTTC. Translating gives CASSPGTSGSNEQFF.

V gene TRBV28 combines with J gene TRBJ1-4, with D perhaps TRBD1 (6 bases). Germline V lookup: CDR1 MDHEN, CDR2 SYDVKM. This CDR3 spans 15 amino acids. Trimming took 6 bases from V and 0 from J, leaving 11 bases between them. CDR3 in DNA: TGTGCCAGCAGCAGGAACAGGGCAACTAATGAAAAACTGTTTTTT. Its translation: CASSRNRATNEKLFF.

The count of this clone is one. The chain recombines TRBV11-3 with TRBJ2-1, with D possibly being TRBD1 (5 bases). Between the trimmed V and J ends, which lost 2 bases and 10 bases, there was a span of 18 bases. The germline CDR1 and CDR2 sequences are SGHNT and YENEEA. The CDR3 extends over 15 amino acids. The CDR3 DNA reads TGTGCCAGCAGCTTAACCGTGATGGGGCGAGCCGAGCAGTTCTTC. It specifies CASSLTVMGRAEQFF.

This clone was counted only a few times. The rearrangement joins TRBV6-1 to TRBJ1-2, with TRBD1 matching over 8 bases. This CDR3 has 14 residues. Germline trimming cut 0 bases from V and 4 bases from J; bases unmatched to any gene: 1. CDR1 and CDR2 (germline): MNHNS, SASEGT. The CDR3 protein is CASSEADRAYGYTF. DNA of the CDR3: TGTGCCAGCAGTGAAGCGGACAGGGCCTATGGCTACACCTTC.

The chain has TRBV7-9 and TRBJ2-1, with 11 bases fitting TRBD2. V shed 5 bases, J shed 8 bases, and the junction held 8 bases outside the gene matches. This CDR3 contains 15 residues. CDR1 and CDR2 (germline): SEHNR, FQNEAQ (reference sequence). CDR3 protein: CASSSSGRALDEQFF. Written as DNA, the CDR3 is TGTGCCAGCAGCAGTAGCGGGAGGGCCTTAGATGAGCAGTTCTTC.

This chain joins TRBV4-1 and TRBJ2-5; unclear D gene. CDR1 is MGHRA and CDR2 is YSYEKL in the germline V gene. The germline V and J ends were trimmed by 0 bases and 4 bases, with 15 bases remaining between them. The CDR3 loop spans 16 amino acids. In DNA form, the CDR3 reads TGCGCCAGCAGCCAAGATAGCTCCCGAGCATCAGAGACCCAGTACTTC. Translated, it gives CASSQDSSRASETQYF.